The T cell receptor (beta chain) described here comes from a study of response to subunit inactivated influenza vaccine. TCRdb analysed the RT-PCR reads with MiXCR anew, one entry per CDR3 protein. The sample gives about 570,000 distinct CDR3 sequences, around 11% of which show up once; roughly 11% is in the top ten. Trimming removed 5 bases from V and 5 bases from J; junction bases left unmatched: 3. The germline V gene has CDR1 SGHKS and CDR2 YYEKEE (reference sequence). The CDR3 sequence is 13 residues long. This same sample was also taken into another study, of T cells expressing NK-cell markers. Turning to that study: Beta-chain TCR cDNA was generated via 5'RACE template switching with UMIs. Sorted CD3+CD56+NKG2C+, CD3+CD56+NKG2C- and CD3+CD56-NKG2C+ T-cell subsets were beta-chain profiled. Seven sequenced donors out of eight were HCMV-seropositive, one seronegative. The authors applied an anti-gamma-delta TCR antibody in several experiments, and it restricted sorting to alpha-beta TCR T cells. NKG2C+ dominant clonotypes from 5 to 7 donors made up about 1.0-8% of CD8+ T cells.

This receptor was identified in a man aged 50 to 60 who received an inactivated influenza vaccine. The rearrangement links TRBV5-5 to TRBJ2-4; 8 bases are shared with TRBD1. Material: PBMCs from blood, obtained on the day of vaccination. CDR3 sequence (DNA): TGTGCCAGCAGAGGGACAGGAGAAAACATTCAGTACTTC. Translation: CASRGTGENIQYF.